A single sample is the source of the 29 T cell receptor beta chains below, sequenced in a study of CD8 T cells in ankylosing spondylitis. One entry per CDR3 protein results from TCRdb running MiXCR on the 5' RACE reads. The profile shows hundreds of thousands of distinct CDR3 sequences, less than 25% of them singletons. What was sequenced was blood, either unsorted or a sorted T cell fraction (not recorded which). These receptors came from a female donor with ankylosing spondylitis or in good health (not recorded which).

J is TRBJ2-1 and V is TRBV20-1; TRBD2 matches at 8 bases. V lost 6 bases to trimming and J lost 6 bases; unmatched junction nucleotides: 13. Germline values: CDR1 DFQATT, CDR2 SNEGSKA (reference sequence). The CDR3 sequence is 15 residues long. CDR3 nucleotides: TGCAGTGCCCCCCGACCGGGGGGGACTGGCAATGAGCAGTTCTTC. Residues: CSAPRPGGTGNEQFF.

This clonotype was counted only a few times. V is TRBV20-1 and J is TRBJ1-5; D is perhaps TRBD1 (5 bases). V gave up 7 bases and J gave up 3 bases, with 10 bases separating them. The germline V gene has CDR1 DFQATT and CDR2 SNEGSKA (reference sequence). This CDR3 contains 12 residues. The CDR3: CSVWDHNQPQHF. The CDR3 coding sequence is TGCAGTGTTTGGGACCACAATCAGCCCCAGCATTTT.

This clonotype was seen a few times. The rearrangement uses TRBV12-3 or TRBV12-4 and TRBJ2-5; no clear D gene. V lost 7 bases and J lost 3, with 15 bases in between. The CDR3 covers 14 residues. CDR3 sequence: CASTQRRVEETQYF. DNA of the CDR3: TGTGCCAGCACCCAGAGAAGGGTAGAAGAGACCCAGTACTTC.

This rearrangement joins TRBV10-3 to TRBJ2-2; D is undetermined. The CDR3 totals 15 residues. Germline-derived CDR1 and CDR2 are ENHRY and SYGVKD. V dropped 3 bases and J dropped 0 bases, with 8 bases sitting between them. DNA of the CDR3: TGTGCCATCAGTGAATATGAAGCGAACACCGGGGAGCTGTTTTTT. This gives the protein CAISEYEANTGELFF.

This clonotype showed up many times. The V and J genes are TRBV20-1 and TRBJ2-3, with D possibly matching TRBD2 (6 bases). The CDR3 sequence is 15 residues long. CDR1 DFQATT and CDR2 SNEGSKA come from the germline V gene (reference sequence). Trimming removed 5 bases at V and 2 bases at J, with 17 bases between. Here the CDR3 DNA reads TGCAGTGCTCCCGGGACGGGGGTTTTCACAGATACGCAGTATTTT. This gives the protein CSAPGTGVFTDTQYF.

This clonotype was counted between two and nine times. The chain has TRBV20-1 and TRBJ2-3, with D hard to call. With 6 bases removed from V and 7 bases from J, the gap between germline ends came to 14 bases. Germline V lookup: CDR1 DFQATT, CDR2 SNEGSKA (reference sequence). This CDR3 is 12 amino acids long. The CDR3 loop reads CSARTGINTQYF. The CDR3 DNA sequence: TGCAGTGCCCGGACCGGAATAAATACGCAGTATTTT.

The chain carries TRBV5-1 and TRBJ2-2; 8 bases are a match to TRBD2. Germline V lookup: CDR1 SGHRS, CDR2 YFSETQ. CDR3 length: 17 residues. V trimming: 1 base; J trimming: 1 base; junction bases outside the gene matches: 6. CDR3 DNA: TGCGCCAGCAGCTTGAGGAGTACTAGCGGGAACACCGGGGAGCTGTTTTTT. This encodes CASSLRSTSGNTGELFF.

This clonotype was observed a few times. The V call is TRBV7-2, the J call TRBJ2-1; 9 bases match TRBD2. Germline V gives CDR1 SGHTA, CDR2 FQGNSA. V dropped 1 base and J dropped 9; count of bases not matched to a gene: 7. The CDR3 has 15 amino acids. The chain's CDR3 is CASSLGASGKTEQFF. Here the CDR3 DNA reads TGTGCCAGCAGCTTAGGGGCTAGCGGGAAGACTGAGCAGTTCTTC.

The chain has TRBV6-5 and TRBJ2-3; a weak D match, TRBD2 (6 bases). This CDR3 contains 16 residues. CDR1 is MNHEY, CDR2 SVGAGI, per germline. Trimming removed 4 bases at V and 4 bases at J, with 18 bases between. CDR3 sequence (DNA): TGTGCCAGCAGTTTCTCGAGATCTATAGCGGCAGATACGCAGTATTTT. Translated, it gives CASSFSRSIAADTQYF.

In this sample, this clonotype turned up a few times. Here the CDR3 reads CASSFLPDRGNIQYF. The CDR3 DNA reads TGTGCCAGCAGCTTCCTCCCGGACAGGGGGAACATTCAGTACTTC. The V call is TRBV7-2, the J call TRBJ2-4, with 10 bases that match TRBD1. The CDR3 runs to 15 residues. The germline V gene has CDR1 SGHTA and CDR2 FQGNSA. V trimming: 3 bases; J trimming: 7 bases; junction bases outside the gene matches: 6.

This clonotype occurred a few times. The J gene is TRBJ1-3, the V gene TRBV7-9; D gene ambiguous. The CDR3 contains 15 residues. Germline V gene sequence: CDR1 SEHNR, CDR2 FQNEAQ (reference sequence). V lost 0 bases and J 0 bases, leaving 6 bases between the germline ends. CDR3 amino acids: CASSLAPNSGNTIYF. The CDR3 DNA is TGTGCCAGCAGCTTAGCGCCCAACTCTGGAAACACCATATATTTT.

There are a few counts of this clonotype. The chain recombines TRBV20-1 with TRBJ2-3; no clear D. The CDR3 runs to 15 residues. V was shortened by 6 bases and J by 1 base, with 17 bases between the two germline ends. Germline CDR1 DFQATT, CDR2 SNEGSKA (reference sequence). In DNA form, the CDR3 reads TGCAGTGCCCCGCACCGGGCGTCGCGCACAGATACGCAGTATTTT. This gives the protein CSAPHRASRTDTQYF.

This clonotype was counted ten times or more. The DNA for the CDR3 is TGTGCCAGCAGTAAGGACAGGCTCCACTATGGCTACACCTTC. Its translation: CASSKDRLHYGYTF. The chain couples TRBV6-1 to TRBJ1-2; 7 bases map to TRBD1. From germline, CDR1 is MNHNS and CDR2 SASEGT. The CDR3 has 14 amino acids. Trimming removed 5 bases from V and 3 bases from J; junction bases left unmatched: 6.

The rearrangement joins TRBV4-3 to TRBJ2-7, with 8 bases matching TRBD2. The CDR3 runs to 15 residues. Germline lookup yields CDR1 LGHNA and CDR2 YSLEER. The junction had 5 bases not matched to a gene; V was cut back by 0 bases and J by 4 bases. CDR3 DNA sequence: TGCGCCAGCAGCCAAGATAGCGGGATTGGTTACGAGCAGTACTTC. Translating it yields CASSQDSGIGYEQYF.

This clonotype was seen a few times. J is TRBJ2-2 and V is TRBV7-9; TRBD2 might be the D (6 bases). V was trimmed by 4 bases and J by 4 bases, leaving 7 bases between them. This CDR3 spans 13 amino acids. Germline CDR1 and CDR2: SEHNR and FQNEAQ (reference sequence). The CDR3 coding sequence is TGTGCCAGCAGCTGGGACTTCACCGGGGAGCTGTTTTTT. This encodes CASSWDFTGELFF.

This clonotype was picked up a small number of times. The V and J genes are TRBV12-3 or TRBV12-4 and TRBJ1-4; unclear D gene. Deletions cut 1 base from V and 8 bases from J, with 5 bases between. This CDR3 is built from 12 residues. The CDR3: CASSLGPEKLFF. As DNA, the CDR3 is TGTGCCAGCAGTTTAGGTCCAGAAAAACTGTTTTTT.

This clonotype was found a few times. V usage is TRBV6-2 or TRBV6-3 and J usage is TRBJ2-1, with 8 bases matching TRBD2. Trimming cost V 4 bases and J 8 bases; bases outside gene matches: 10. CDR1 and CDR2 (germline): MNHEY, SVGEGT. This CDR3 is 15 amino acids long. This CDR3 reads CASSWEAGVGDEQFF. As DNA, the CDR3 is TGTGCCAGCAGTTGGGAAGCGGGGGTTGGAGATGAGCAGTTCTTC.

The chain employs TRBV7-2 and TRBJ1-2; D unresolved. Germline CDR1 reads SGHTA; CDR2 reads FQGNSA. Trimming cost V 4 bases and J 7 bases, with 16 bases left between them. The CDR3 contains 14 residues. The CDR3 DNA reads as TGTGCCAGCAGCTCCGGCGGAGAGTGGGGTGGCTACACCTTC. It codes for CASSSGGEWGGYTF.

The rearrangement uses TRBV19 and TRBJ2-5, with D unresolved. V shed 10 bases and J shed 5 bases, with 14 bases lying between them. Germline V lookup: CDR1 LNHDA, CDR2 SQIVND (reference sequence). The CDR3 extends over 12 amino acids. The CDR3: CATVDPAETQYF. CDR3 in DNA: TGTGCCACCGTTGACCCCGCGGAGACCCAGTACTTC.

This chain joins TRBV5-5 and TRBJ2-1, with 9 bases aligning to TRBD1. CDR3 length equals 13 residues. The J segment lost 12 bases and the V segment lost 4 bases, leaving 8 bases of the junction unmatched. The germline V gene has CDR1 SGHKS and CDR2 YYEKEE (reference sequence). The CDR3 DNA is TGTGCCAGCAGCCCCCACCCGGACAGGGGGCAGTTCTTC. Its protein is CASSPHPDRGQFF. Variable domain in full (rest from reference TRBV5-5 and TRBJ2-1): DAGVTQSPTHLIKTRGQQVTLRCSPISGHKSVSWYQQVLGQGPQFIFQYYEKEERGRGNFPDRFSARQFPNYSSELNVNALLLGDSALYLCASSPHPDRGQFFGPGTRLTVL.

This clonotype has a count of ten or more. The DNA for the CDR3 is TGTGCCATCAGTGAGTCTGACTTCTACGAGCAGTACTTC. Its protein is CAISESDFYEQYF. The rearrangement joins TRBV10-3 to TRBJ2-7; D not certain. Looked up from germline, CDR1 is ENHRY and CDR2 is SYGVKD. The CDR3 sequence is 13 residues long. V shed 0 bases and J shed 3 bases, with 6 bases lying between them.

Note on this clonotype: One end of the junction does not line up with germline, which may come from a read error. V is TRBV7-6 and J is TRBJ2-5; D call uncertain. CDR3 length: 12 amino acids. Germline V CDR1 and CDR2: SGHVS, FNYEAQ. Here the CDR3 DNA reads TGTGCCAGCAGCTTAGCTCAAGGGACCCAGTACTTC. Protein product: CASSLAQGTQYF.

This sequence joins TRBV11-3 and TRBJ2-7; 10 positions agree with TRBD2. The CDR3 loop spans 15 amino acids. Trimming took 1 base from V and 2 from J; bases not matched to a gene: 2. CDR1 and CDR2 (germline): SGHNT, YENEEA. The CDR3 region is CASSLAAGGAYEQYF. CDR3 in DNA: TGTGCCAGCAGCTTAGCAGCGGGAGGGGCCTACGAGCAGTACTTC.

This clonotype was detected only a few times. An end of the junction differs from the germline gene, which may be a read error. J is TRBJ2-3 and V is TRBV5-1; D may be TRBD1 (5 bases). The CDR3 is 14 residues long. Germline V gives CDR1 SGHRS, CDR2 YFSETQ. CDR3 bases: TGCGCCAGCACCTTGACAGCTAGCACAGATACGCAGTATTTT. Its translation: CASTLTASTDTQYF.

This clonotype occurred a few times. An end of the junction does not agree with germline; a read error may underlie this. The V and J genes are TRBV12-3 or TRBV12-4 and TRBJ2-7; D call uncertain. This CDR3 is 15 amino acids long. The CDR3 sequence is CVSSLEVSVSYEQYF. DNA for the CDR3: TGTGTCAGCAGTTTAGAGGTGTCGGTTTCCTACGAGCAGTACTTC.

This clonotype was detected once. The chain joins TRBV9 to TRBJ2-1; TRBD2 is a possible D gene (7 bases). The germline gives CDR1 SGDLS, CDR2 YYNGEE. Between the trimmed V and J ends, which lost 3 bases and 4 bases, there was a span of 17 bases. This CDR3 region has 16 residues. CDR3 protein: CASSGRGGKDYNEQFF. The CDR3 DNA follows: TGTGCCAGCAGCGGGAGGGGGGGGAAAGATTACAATGAGCAGTTCTTC.

The V and J genes are TRBV24-1 and TRBJ2-1, with D unclear. Germline V gives CDR1 KGHDR, CDR2 SFDVKD. This CDR3 region has 12 residues. The V end lost 9 bases, the J end lost 5 bases, and 10 bases lay between the germline ends. CDR3 sequence reads: CATADLDNEQFF. The DNA of the CDR3 is TGTGCCACCGCAGACTTGGACAATGAGCAGTTCTTC.

This clonotype was found a few times. This chain links TRBV15 with TRBJ2-1; 7 nucleotides match TRBD2. The CDR3 runs to 15 residues. The germline CDR1 and CDR2 sequences are LNHNV and YYDKDF (reference sequence). The junction had 8 bases not matched to a gene; V was cut back by 8 bases and J by 1 base. The CDR3: CATYNGAGSYNEQFF. The CDR3 DNA reads as TGTGCCACCTATAATGGAGCGGGGTCCTACAATGAGCAGTTCTTC.

The chain employs TRBV6-1 and TRBJ1-3, with unresolved D. V lost 6 bases and J lost 0, with 12 bases in between. The germline gives CDR1 MNHNS, CDR2 SASEGT. The CDR3 contains 15 residues. CDR3 in amino acids: CASSRRVGSGNTIYF. In nucleotides, the CDR3 is TGTGCCAGCAGCCGAAGAGTTGGCTCTGGAAACACCATATATTTT.